Listed below are T cell receptor beta chains from one sample, sequenced in a study of technical replicates of blood from a few donors. Repertoires were generated with immunoSEQ multiplex PCR, while TCRdb's copy carries only in-frame clones and drops some. The sample consists of 78,000 or so clones, about nine tenths of them appearing once. Sequenced: T cells isolated from PBMCs. The receptors originated from a human donor in good health. Some clones in this sample may be carry-over from other donors' samples. CDR3s leave out the opening cysteine and the closing phenylalanine or tryptophan. Fields, in order: J gene, CDR3 length, V gene, CDR3 protein.

J gene: TRBJ2-7
CDR3 length: 13
V gene: TRBV7-2
CDR3 protein: ASSLSPGLPYEQY

J gene: TRBJ1-4
CDR3 length: 13
V gene: TRBV5-6
CDR3 protein: ASSFADSGGEKLF

J gene: TRBJ2-7
CDR3 length: 16
V gene: TRBV6-1
CDR3 protein: ASREDPLPAGGPYEQY

J gene: TRBJ2-7
CDR3 length: 13
V gene: TRBV5-6
CDR3 protein: ASSLVQGRSYEQY

J gene: TRBJ2-3
CDR3 length: 12
V gene: TRBV27
CDR3 protein: ASSPAQDGDTQY

J gene: TRBJ2-3
CDR3 length: 13
V gene: TRBV5-1
CDR3 protein: ASSSLGLATDTQY

J gene: TRBJ2-3
CDR3 length: 14
V gene: TRBV6-4
CDR3 protein: ASPGKGTSGTDTQY

J gene: TRBJ2-2
CDR3 length: 11
V gene: TRBV9
CDR3 protein: ASSVFGAGELF

J gene: TRBJ1-2
CDR3 length: 15
V gene: TRBV7-8
CDR3 protein: ASSYSLPGISNYGYT

J gene: TRBJ2-2
CDR3 length: 13
V gene: TRBV6-5
CDR3 protein: ASSYSAGNGGELF

J gene: TRBJ2-5
CDR3 length: 13
V gene: TRBV7-2
CDR3 protein: ASSRAAGAGETQY

J gene: TRBJ1-4
CDR3 length: 16
V gene: TRBV14
CDR3 protein: ASSQESHRGQSNEKLF

J gene: TRBJ2-7
CDR3 length: 12
V gene: TRBV6-5
CDR3 protein: ASSTGGGTYEQY

J gene: TRBJ1-4
CDR3 length: 13
V gene: TRBV5-1
CDR3 protein: ASSLWATENEKLF

J gene: TRBJ1-6
CDR3 length: 10
V gene: TRBV5-4
CDR3 protein: ASSLGGSPLH

J gene: TRBJ1-3
CDR3 length: 13
V gene: TRBV5-1
CDR3 protein: ASSSQAGYGNTIY

J gene: TRBJ1-5
CDR3 length: 12
V gene: TRBV7-9
CDR3 protein: ASSFGQGNQPQH

J gene: TRBJ2-7
CDR3 length: 13
V gene: TRBV10-1
CDR3 protein: ASSEGRGKGPEQY

J gene: TRBJ2-1
CDR3 length: 18
V gene: TRBV6-4
CDR3 protein: ASSARASLAGESSYNEQF

J gene: TRBJ2-1
CDR3 length: 14
V gene: TRBV7-9
CDR3 protein: ASSLARGSSYNEQF

J gene: TRBJ2-1
CDR3 length: 13
V gene: TRBV15
CDR3 protein: ATSREVGGYNEQF

J gene: TRBJ2-5
CDR3 length: 12
V gene: TRBV7-9
CDR3 protein: ASSLTGGQETQY

J gene: TRBJ2-1
CDR3 length: 13
V gene: TRBV5-6
CDR3 protein: ASSSLAGVYDEQF

J gene: TRBJ2-2
CDR3 length: 10
V gene: TRBV29-1
CDR3 protein: SVFWHTGELF

J gene: TRBJ2-7
CDR3 length: 12
V gene: TRBV27
CDR3 protein: ASSFDREIGEQY

J gene: TRBJ2-2
CDR3 length: 14
V gene: TRBV27
CDR3 protein: ASSLPGFPNTGELF

J gene: TRBJ2-7
CDR3 length: 14
V gene: TRBV29-1
CDR3 protein: SVVMSVEDRTYEQY

J gene: TRBJ2-7
CDR3 length: 12
V gene: TRBV5-1
CDR3 protein: ASSPMTAVSEQY

J gene: TRBJ1-1
CDR3 length: 10
V gene: TRBV29-1
CDR3 protein: SASQGHTEAF

J gene: TRBJ2-3
CDR3 length: 12
V gene: TRBV5-1
CDR3 protein: ASRDDRVADTQY

J gene: TRBJ2-3
CDR3 length: 14
V gene: TRBV29-1
CDR3 protein: SEVGLAGGSTDTQY

J gene: TRBJ1-1
CDR3 length: 13
V gene: TRBV6-1
CDR3 protein: ASSEVVYRSTEAF

J gene: TRBJ1-1
CDR3 length: 11
V gene: TRBV5-1
CDR3 protein: ASSPTGNTEAF

J gene: TRBJ2-1
CDR3 length: 10
V gene: TRBV7-3
CDR3 protein: ASSISGGAMF

J gene: TRBJ2-5
CDR3 length: 12
V gene: TRBV11-2
CDR3 protein: ASSSLAGAETQY

J gene: TRBJ2-3
CDR3 length: 12
V gene: TRBV28
CDR3 protein: ATQDRASTDTQY

J gene: TRBJ2-1
CDR3 length: 12
V gene: TRBV7-7
CDR3 protein: ASSLGTGDNEQF

J gene: TRBJ1-2
CDR3 length: 13
V gene: TRBV2
CDR3 protein: ASSEQPPGLYGYT

J gene: TRBJ1-2
CDR3 length: 12
V gene: TRBV27
CDR3 protein: ASSLFSTGDGYT

J gene: TRBJ1-2
CDR3 length: 13
V gene: TRBV9
CDR3 protein: ASSALQTATYGYT

J gene: TRBJ2-3
CDR3 length: 15
V gene: TRBV5-1
CDR3 protein: ASSLEDVAGGTDTQY

J gene: TRBJ2-3
CDR3 length: 16
V gene: TRBV7-9
CDR3 protein: ASSPYPTSGGPTDTQY

J gene: TRBJ2-7
CDR3 length: 12
V gene: TRBV6-5
CDR3 protein: ASSRTPGNYEQY

J gene: TRBJ1-2
CDR3 length: 16
V gene: TRBV27
CDR3 protein: ASSLHPGQGALGYGYT

J gene: TRBJ2-4
CDR3 length: 10
V gene: TRBV30
CDR3 protein: AWSRLAGVQY

J gene: TRBJ2-7
CDR3 length: 13
V gene: TRBV19
CDR3 protein: ASSIDGREGLEQY

J gene: TRBJ2-3
CDR3 length: 18
V gene: TRBV6-4
CDR3 protein: ASSDSGGGAPGYPTDTQY

J gene: TRBJ1-4
CDR3 length: 12
V gene: TRBV5-4
CDR3 protein: ASSGFGGGEKLF

J gene: TRBJ2-7
CDR3 length: 10
V gene: TRBV30
CDR3 protein: AWRRATYEQY

J gene: TRBJ1-3
CDR3 length: 13
V gene: TRBV6-5
CDR3 protein: ASSYGTAGGNTIY

J gene: TRBJ2-2
CDR3 length: 14
V gene: TRBV6-6
CDR3 protein: ASRTSGRTTTGELF

J gene: TRBJ1-6
CDR3 length: 13
V gene: TRBV4-2
CDR3 protein: ASSQESGTHSPLH

J gene: TRBJ2-3
CDR3 length: 18
V gene: TRBV15
CDR3 protein: ATSTPKAGVEEFFGDTQY

J gene: TRBJ2-1
CDR3 length: 11
V gene: TRBV2
CDR3 protein: ASSEARLPGRF

J gene: TRBJ2-1
CDR3 length: 18
V gene: TRBV4-1
CDR3 protein: ASSPRSGLAGAAGYNEQF

J gene: TRBJ1-4
CDR3 length: 12
V gene: TRBV6-5
CDR3 protein: ASSKGQNNEKLF

J gene: TRBJ1-1
CDR3 length: 12
V gene: TRBV7-6
CDR3 protein: ASSSDRELTEAF

J gene: TRBJ2-1
CDR3 length: 10
V gene: TRBV7-9
CDR3 protein: ASSPLGDEQF

J gene: TRBJ1-1
CDR3 length: 11
V gene: TRBV29-1
CDR3 protein: SVQTGINTEAF

J gene: TRBJ2-5
CDR3 length: 11
V gene: TRBV5-4
CDR3 protein: ASSISGQETQY